One sample yielded the 17 T cell receptor beta chains listed below, sequenced in a study of monozygotic twins with inflammatory bowel disease. TCRdb reprocessed the 5' RACE reads, keeping one entry per CDR3 protein, no DNA. The sample has around 370,000 distinct CDR3 sequences. The sample taken for sequencing was blood. These receptors all come from a human donor with ulcerative colitis or Crohn's disease, or a healthy co-twin of an affected twin (not recorded which).

This chain connects TRBV7-9 to TRBJ1-1. The CDR3 totals 12 residues. Germline lookup yields CDR1 SEHNR and CDR2 FQNEAQ (reference sequence). The CDR3 loop reads CASSLGGPDAFF.

The rearrangement joins TRBV5-1 to TRBJ2-2; TCRdb's D call, TRBD1, is unchecked because there is no DNA. Germline V gives CDR1 SGHRS, CDR2 YFSETQ. This CDR3 is built from 14 residues. CDR3 in amino acids: CASSPNTGAGELFF. Combining the CDR3 with reference TRBV5-1 and TRBJ2-2 gives the whole variable domain KAGVTQTPRYLIKTRGQQVTLSCSPISGHRSVSWYQQTPGQGLQFLFEYFSETQRNKGNFPGRFSGRQFSNSRSEMNVSTLELGDSALYLCASSPNTGAGELFFGEGSRLTVL.

The chain recombines TRBV7-6 with TRBJ2-3; as DNA is missing, the TRBD1 call by TCRdb cannot be tested. CDR1 SGHVS and CDR2 FNYEAQ come from the germline V gene. CDR3 size: 15 residues. The CDR3 sequence is CASSPRGVSTDTRYF. Supplemented by reference TRBV7-6 and TRBJ2-3, the full variable domain reads GAGVSQSPRYKVTKRGQDVALRCDPISGHVSLYWYRQALGQGPEFLTYFNYEAQQDKSGLPNDRFSAERPEGSISTLTIQRTEQRDSAMYRCASSPRGVSTDTRYFGPGTRLTVL.

The chain has TRBV20-1 and TRBJ1-5; TCRdb's D call of TRBD1 is untestable without DNA. Looked up from germline, CDR1 is DFQATT and CDR2 is SNEGSKA (reference sequence). The CDR3 extends over 17 amino acids. The CDR3 protein is CSARDGSLGGFDQPQHF.

The chain combines TRBV7-9 with TRBJ2-3; TCRdb names TRBD1, which stays unverified in the absence of DNA. CDR1 and CDR2 (germline): SEHNR, FQNEAQ (reference sequence). The CDR3 covers 15 residues. Here the CDR3 reads CASSPSRGGTDTQYF.

The chain is built from TRBV27 and TRBJ1-5; TCRdb's D call of TRBD1 is untestable without DNA. Germline V gene data show CDR1 as MNHEY and CDR2 as SMNVEV (reference sequence). This CDR3 has 15 amino acids. The CDR3 spells CASRPSTGGNQPQHF.

This chain uses TRBV7-2 with TRBJ2-2; TCRdb selects TRBD1, and the lack of DNA leaves this call unchecked. The germline V gene has CDR1 SGHTA and CDR2 FQGNSA. This CDR3 contains 16 residues. The CDR3 loop is CASSLGGQGNTGELFF.

The V and J genes are TRBV20-1 and TRBJ2-7; TCRdb gives TRBD1 as the D gene, but with no DNA this cannot be confirmed. Germline V gives CDR1 DFQATT, CDR2 SNEGSKA (reference sequence). CDR3 length equals 14 residues. The CDR3 loop is CSARDRATSYEQYF.

The genes are TRBV20-1 and TRBJ2-1; checking the TCRdb D call of TRBD1 is not possible without DNA. Germline loops: CDR1 DFQATT, CDR2 SNEGSKA (reference sequence). The length of the CDR3 is 14 residues. The CDR3 is CSAERGQGYNEQFF.

The chain joins TRBV3-1 to TRBJ2-4. The germline V gene has CDR1 LGHDT and CDR2 YNNKEL (reference sequence). This CDR3 is 15 amino acids long. Here the CDR3 reads CASSQGWLGKNIQYF.

This chain joins TRBV5-1 and TRBJ2-5. Germline V lookup: CDR1 SGHRS, CDR2 YFSETQ. The CDR3 length is 14 residues. The CDR3 here is CASSLERIQETQYF. The variable domain in full, completed from reference TRBV5-1 and TRBJ2-5, reads KAGVTQTPRYLIKTRGQQVTLSCSPISGHRSVSWYQQTPGQGLQFLFEYFSETQRNKGNFPGRFSGRQFSNSRSEMNVSTLELGDSALYLCASSLERIQETQYFGPGTRLLVL.

The chain links TRBV18 to TRBJ2-7; TCRdb reports TRBD1, a call that lacks DNA to check it against. The germline CDR1 and CDR2 sequences are KGHSH and LQKENI. The CDR3 has 14 amino acids. This CDR3 reads CASSLPGQGAEQYF.

J is TRBJ2-1 and V is TRBV10-3; lacking DNA, the TRBD1 call made by TCRdb goes unchecked. The CDR3 covers 16 residues. Per the germline V gene, CDR1 is ENHRY and CDR2 is SYGVKD. CDR3 sequence reads: CAIPCPKQGGYNEQFF.

The genes are TRBV5-6 and TRBJ2-4. The CDR3 is made up of 14 amino acids. Germline V gene sequence: CDR1 SGHDT, CDR2 YYEEEE. The CDR3: CASSPTAAKNIQYF.

V is TRBV18 and J is TRBJ2-1; TCRdb outputs TRBD1, but without DNA this stays unchecked. The CDR3 spans 14 residues. Germline assignment: CDR1 KGHSH and CDR2 LQKENI. Here the CDR3 reads CASSRVPGVDEQFF.

The chain employs TRBV19 and TRBJ1-2; absent DNA, TCRdb's TRBD1 call cannot be checked. This CDR3 comprises 17 residues. Germline V gene data show CDR1 as LNHDA and CDR2 as SQIVND (reference sequence). CDR3 residues: CASSTRDRGRRNYGYTF.

This rearrangement joins TRBV10-3 to TRBJ2-7; TCRdb gives TRBD1 as the D gene, but with no DNA this cannot be confirmed. Germline-derived CDR1 and CDR2 are ENHRY and SYGVKD. This CDR3 is built from 15 residues. CDR3: CAIREDRGLSLEQYF.